This T cell receptor beta chain originates from a study of CD8 T cells in Susac syndrome. As for the study in general: The Susac syndrome patients were therapy-naive, on corticosteroids, or on intravenous immunoglobulin alone at blood draw.

RNA was extracted with the RNeasy kit, and a quantity of about 0.45 to 1 ug was reverse transcribed using random hexamers. Multiplex PCR with immunoSEQ amplified the TCR beta CDR3 across 54 Vbeta and 13 Jbeta. MiXCR, applied by TCRdb to the immunoSEQ multiplex PCR reads, yields one record per CDR3 protein. The table includes roughly 250,000 distinct CDR3 sequences, 95% to 97% detected once. As for this clonotype: Its antigen is still unknown.

Whole-study results and caveats: The CD4+ T cell repertoires from Susac syndrome exhibited no clonal expansion.

This CDR3 is 13 amino acids long. The germline V gene has CDR1 SGHTA and CDR2 FQGNSA. The germline V and J ends were trimmed by 5 bases and 3 bases, with 9 bases remaining between them. Patients with Susac syndrome met diagnostic criteria defined recently for definite or probable disease. This TCR was recovered from a human donor with Susac syndrome. The chain couples TRBV7-2 to TRBJ2-3, with unresolved D. Sequenced input: CD4+ T cells from PBMCs. The CDR3 sequence is CASSPAATDTQYF. The CDR3 DNA is TGTGCCAGCAGCCCGGCCGCGACAGATACGCAGTATTTT.